The entry below gives a single T cell receptor (beta chain) sequence along with its context. Antigen: not known. The repertoire was sequenced with immunoSEQ multiplex PCR; TCRdb's copy has only in-frame clones and lacks some. This table holds tens of thousands of clones, around 78% found once. These data are taken from a study of radiotherapy plus CTLA-4 blockade in lung cancer. Study background: 15% to 20% of patients responded objectively, and around 32% achieved disease control. General study findings and limits: Peripheral blood showed expansion of tumor-derived TCR clones after radiotherapy and ipilimumab. Together with interferon-beta, which increased in serum after radiation, early dynamic changes in blood T cell clones were reportedly the best predictors of response.

J gave up 8 bases and V 3 bases, and 9 bases lay outside the gene matches. Germline V gives CDR1 SGHVS, CDR2 FNYEAQ. The CDR3 runs 15 residues. Patients had chemo-refractory metastatic non-small-cell lung cancer and received focal radiation plus CTLA-4 blockade that used ipilimumab. The TCR originated in a human donor with non-small cell lung cancer who had a partial response to radiotherapy plus ipilimumab. Some clones in this sample may be carry-over from other donors' samples. Sequences were derived from peripheral blood, sampled from a patient treated with radiotherapy plus ipilimumab. The chain is built from TRBV7-6 and TRBJ1-4; TRBD1 agrees at 7 bases. CDR3 protein: CASSLHRGSGEKLFF. DNA of the CDR3: TGTGCCAGCAGCTTGCACAGGGGATCGGGGGAAAAACTGTTTTTT. Full variable domain (rest looked up from reference TRBV7-6 and TRBJ1-4): GAGVSQSPRYKVTKRGQDVALRCDPISGHVSLYWYRQALGQGPEFLTYFNYEAQQDKSGLPNDRFSAERPEGSISTLTIQRTEQRDSAMYRCASSLHRGSGEKLFFGSGTQLSVL.